What follows are 17 T cell receptor beta chains derived from one specimen sequenced in a study of T-cell reconstitution after alpha-beta-depleted transplantation in children. Unique molecular identifiers were incorporated during preparation of the TCRbeta library. From the PCR reads, TCRdb called clonotypes with MiXCR, one entry per CDR3 protein. The sample lists about 72,000 distinct CDR3 sequences; 6% to 8% were seen once. This sample comprised PBMCs from the stem cell graft donor, obtained from the stem cell graft. These receptors all come from a human donor who donated a stem cell graft to a child with acute lymphoblastic leukemia.

This clonotype was counted between two and nine times. The V and J genes are TRBV7-6 and TRBJ2-2; D might be TRBD2 (6 bases). The V end lost 5 bases, the J end lost 6 bases, and 19 bases lay between the germline ends. Germline values: CDR1 SGHVS, CDR2 FNYEAQ. The CDR3 covers 16 residues. Here the CDR3 DNA reads TGTGCCAGCAGCCGCCGGGACTCCCGAGGAGCCGGGGAGCTGTTTTTT. As protein: CASSRRDSRGAGELFF.

As concerns this clonotype: Its ends do not fully match the called genes, so a read error is possible. V gene TRBV6-2 or TRBV6-3 combines with J gene TRBJ2-1; 8 bases match TRBD2. This CDR3 comprises 15 residues. CDR1 and CDR2 from the germline V gene are MNHEY and SVGEGT. In nucleotides, the CDR3 is TGTGCCAGCATGTTCCAGCGGGGGTATAACAATGATCAGTTCTTC. This translates into CASMFQRGYNNDQFF.

The sample holds many counts of this clonotype. This chain uses TRBV7-2 with TRBJ2-3; 7 bases agree with TRBD2. The CDR3 runs 17 residues. Germline V gene sequence: CDR1 SGHTA, CDR2 FQGNSA. Trimming took 0 bases from V and 5 from J; bases not matched to a gene: 11. CDR3 DNA sequence: TGTGCCAGCAGCTTAGCGCGGCAAGCGGGGAACGAAGATACGCAGTATTTT. It is translated as CASSLARQAGNEDTQYF.

At least ten counts were recorded for this clonotype. Here the CDR3 reads CASSFLGRGSYEQYF. In nucleotides, the CDR3 is TGTGCCAGCAGCTTTTTGGGCAGGGGATCCTACGAGCAGTACTTC. J is TRBJ2-7 and V is TRBV7-9, with a possible D match to TRBD1 (6 bases). Per the germline V gene, CDR1 is SEHNR and CDR2 is FQNEAQ (reference sequence). V lost 3 bases and J 1 base, leaving 13 bases between the germline ends. The CDR3 has 15 amino acids.

This clonotype came up many times. V gene TRBV27 combines with J gene TRBJ2-3, with D tentatively TRBD1 or TRBD2 (6 bases each). The V end was cut by 5 bases, the J end by 4 bases, with 16 bases between. The V gene's germline CDR1 is MNHEY and CDR2 SMNVEV (reference sequence). There are 15 residues in the CDR3. The CDR3 DNA reads TGTGCCAGCAGTCCCCCTAGGGGGGTTTCAGATACGCAGTATTTT. It is translated as CASSPPRGVSDTQYF.

Many counts were recorded for this clonotype. The chain combines TRBV6-1 with TRBJ2-1, with 9 bases matching TRBD2. Germline V CDR1 and CDR2: MNHNS, SASEGT. The CDR3 has 19 amino acids. Trimming removed 0 bases from V and 10 bases from J; junction bases left unmatched: 19. The CDR3 bases are TGTGCCAGCAGTGAAGCTAGCGGGAGAAGAGGCCCCCAAGGTGACGAGCAGTTCTTC. Encoded protein: CASSEASGRRGPQGDEQFF.

This clonotype was seen at least ten times. The chain recombines TRBV15 with TRBJ2-7; TRBD1 is a possible D gene (6 bases). V gave up 5 bases and J gave up 2 bases, with 13 bases separating them. CDR3 length: 14 amino acids. The germline gives CDR1 LNHNV, CDR2 YYDKDF (reference sequence). The CDR3 sequence is CATSPGHQPYEQYF. The CDR3 bases are TGTGCCACCAGCCCGGGACACCAACCCTACGAGCAGTACTTC.

This clonotype was detected many times. V is TRBV7-2 and J is TRBJ2-3; D gene unclear. CDR3 length: 15 amino acids. CDR1 is SGHTA and CDR2 is FQGNSA in the germline V gene. The germline V and J ends were trimmed by 1 base and 0 bases, with 8 bases remaining between them. Here the CDR3 DNA reads TGTGCCAGCAGCTTAGACGCGATTAGCACAGATACGCAGTATTTT. The encoded protein is CASSLDAISTDTQYF.

This clonotype was observed many times. This chain uses TRBV10-3 with TRBJ2-7; weak D call: TRBD1 (6 bases). The CDR3 is 11 amino acids. Looked up from germline, CDR1 is ENHRY and CDR2 is SYGVKD. V lost 8 bases to trimming and J lost 4 bases, with 9 bases between them. The CDR3, as DNA: TGTGCCATCCGGGACATTTACGAGCAGTACTTC. It translates to CAIRDIYEQYF.

This clonotype was detected many times. The genes are TRBV2 and TRBJ1-1; D call uncertain. In germline, CDR1 is SNHLY, CDR2 FYNNEI. The CDR3 covers 14 residues. With 6 bases removed from V and 0 bases from J, the gap between germline ends came to 11 bases. Written as DNA, the CDR3 is TGTGCCAGCAGGATCGCGGGGATGAACACTGAAGCTTTCTTT. As protein: CASRIAGMNTEAFF.

This clonotype was counted many times. J is TRBJ1-2 and V is TRBV7-2, with a weak D call TRBD1 (5 bases). Trimming shortened V by 4 bases and J by 2 bases, and 11 bases separated the two germline ends. The CDR3 contains 14 residues. Germline V gene lookup returns CDR1 SGHTA and CDR2 FQGNSA. CDR3: CASSYPGTNYGYTF. Written as DNA, the CDR3 is TGTGCCAGCAGCTATCCCGGGACGAACTATGGCTACACCTTC.

This clonotype was picked up a small number of times. This sequence joins TRBV6-6 and TRBJ2-1; the match to TRBD1 covers 9 bases. This CDR3 spans 14 amino acids. Germline lookup yields CDR1 MNHNY and CDR2 SVGAGI (reference sequence). J lost 6 bases, V lost 4 bases, and 4 bases had no gene match. CDR3 region: CASSSTGGINEQFF. The CDR3 DNA sequence: TGTGCCAGCAGTTCCACAGGGGGCATCAATGAGCAGTTCTTC.

This clonotype was recorded many times. The chain links TRBV27 to TRBJ1-2; TRBD1 is a possible D gene (5 bases). Per germline, CDR1 MNHEY and CDR2 SMNVEV (reference sequence). This CDR3 is built from 14 residues. Trimming left V 2 bases short and J 2 bases short, with 9 bases between. CDR3 protein: CASSLNPGNYGYTF. The CDR3 DNA sequence: TGTGCCAGCAGTTTAAATCCAGGGAACTATGGCTACACCTTC.

Ten or more counts support this clonotype. The chain employs TRBV3-1 and TRBJ1-5; D gene uncertain. Trimming left V 4 bases short and J 0 bases short, with 10 bases between. Germline CDR1 LGHDT, CDR2 YNNKEL (reference sequence). The CDR3 length is 15 residues. This chain's CDR3 is CASSPRTDSNQPQHF. CDR3 nucleotide sequence: TGTGCCAGCAGCCCACGGACGGATAGCAATCAGCCCCAGCATTTT.

This clonotype has ten or more counts. The chain recombines TRBV6-2 or TRBV6-3 with TRBJ1-2; D possibly corresponds to TRBD1 (5 bases). Germline-derived CDR1 and CDR2 are MNHEY and SVGEGT. Deletions cut 7 bases from V and 0 bases from J, with 9 bases between. This CDR3 spans 13 amino acids. This CDR3 reads CASTPTANYGYTF. The CDR3 DNA follows: TGTGCCAGCACCCCGACAGCTAACTATGGCTACACCTTC.

The table lists this clonotype with many counts. This chain connects TRBV20-1 to TRBJ1-6; 7 bases map to TRBD1. V lost 4 bases, J lost 9 bases, and 9 bases stayed unmatched. This CDR3 is 14 amino acids long. Germline lookup yields CDR1 DFQATT and CDR2 SNEGSKA (reference sequence). The DNA of the CDR3 is TGCAGTGCTAACCCTGGACAGGAAAGTTCACCCCTCCACTTT. Its translation is CSANPGQESSPLHF.

The genes are TRBV12-3 or TRBV12-4 and TRBJ2-7; 7 nucleotides align to TRBD1. CDR3 length: 13 residues. Unmatched junction bases numbered 4, after V lost 6 bases and J lost 2 bases. The CDR3 region has the DNA TGTGCCAGCAGAAGGGACAGTGCCTACGAGCAGTACTTC. This codes for CASRRDSAYEQYF.